A selection of T cell receptor beta chains follows, all from one sample in a study of brain T cells in children with intractable seizures. Measured with immunoSEQ multiplex PCR; TCRdb has only the in-frame clones, and not every one. Seen here are around 100,000 clones, around 94% observed once, and the top ten hold 3.5% to 4%. Sequences were derived from peripheral blood, sampled at surgery. The source is a boy under two years old with hemimegalencephaly and intractable seizures. CDR3s leave out the opening cysteine and the closing phenylalanine or tryptophan. Size is stated for part of the rows, as once, few or many counts, or as a class when the clone is expanded.

-	TRBV5-1	TRBJ2-1	ASSLVLRSEQF
-	TRBV5-4	TRBJ2-3	ASSFPPLAGGADTQY
-	TRBV28	TRBJ1-2	ASSVPGTHLH
-	TRBV28	TRBJ2-7	ASSLIAGGNYEQY
-	TRBV27	TRBJ2-3	ASSPQAGEGTDTQY
-	TRBV7-3	TRBJ2-3	ASSLTPGGPLGGNTQY
-	TRBV3-1/TRBV3-2	TRBJ2-5	ASSQEFREGPQETQY
-	TRBV19	TRBJ2-3	ASMGPDTQY
-	TRBV14	TRBJ2-4	ASSQGRSLAKNIQY
-	TRBV20-1	TRBJ2-3	SACPRFTQY
-	TRBV20-1	TRBJ2-2	SASAGRGSGGELF
few	TRBV19	TRBJ1-6	ASSLRQGSYNSPLH
once	TRBV7-9	TRBJ1-1	ASSSAGRGYNTEAF
-	TRBV6-6	TRBJ2-5	ASSFKPPKEETQY
-	TRBV11-3	TRBJ2-1	ASSPRTSGRRYSEQF
-	TRBV6-6	TRBJ1-1	ASSYSSQWAEAF
-	TRBV2	TRBJ2-5	ASEGQETQY
-	TRBV20-1	TRBJ1-2	SYDGYT
-	TRBV28	TRBJ2-3	ASSLRAADTQY
-	TRBV7-8	TRBJ2-3	ASRGSGSIKADTQY
-	TRBV3-1/TRBV3-2	TRBJ2-7	ASSQGGYWQY
-	TRBV28	TRBJ1-4	ASSLPGPNEKLF
-	TRBV10-3	TRBJ2-1	AISESLGYNEQF
-	TRBV11-2	TRBJ2-7	ASTETGDEQY
-	TRBV28	TRBJ2-7	ASSLRATAYEQY
once	TRBV6-6	TRBJ1-3	ASTALAGNTIY
-	TRBV5-1	TRBJ2-2	ASSLGDQSRELF
-	TRBV7-3	TRBJ2-6	ASSNTVGTGVLSGANVLT
-	TRBV7-3	TRBJ1-1	ASSLEGADTEAF
-	TRBV11-3	TRBJ2-7	ASSWLAGPYEQY
-	TRBV9	TRBJ2-1	ASSGRDRYNEQF
-	TRBV9	TRBJ2-7	ASSVHAGVASYEQY
-	TRBV24-1	TRBJ1-1	ATSRALNTEAF
-	TRBV14	TRBJ2-7	ASSQTALPGRYEQY
-	TRBV28	TRBJ1-2	ASSLRDFGRGGYGYT
-	TRBV2	TRBJ2-6	ASGARTGANVLT
-	TRBV2	TRBJ2-5	ASSKERETQY
-	TRBV7-9	TRBJ2-1	ASSLAFGPGNEQF
-	TRBV7-9	TRBJ2-3	ASSRSTGRTDTQY
-	TRBV7-6	TRBJ1-5	ASSLDRGQPQH
-	TRBV19	TRBJ2-3	ASSITGADTQY
-	TRBV27	TRBJ1-2	ASSFQETDGYT
-	TRBV5-1	TRBJ2-3	ASSLGVTGQVDTQY